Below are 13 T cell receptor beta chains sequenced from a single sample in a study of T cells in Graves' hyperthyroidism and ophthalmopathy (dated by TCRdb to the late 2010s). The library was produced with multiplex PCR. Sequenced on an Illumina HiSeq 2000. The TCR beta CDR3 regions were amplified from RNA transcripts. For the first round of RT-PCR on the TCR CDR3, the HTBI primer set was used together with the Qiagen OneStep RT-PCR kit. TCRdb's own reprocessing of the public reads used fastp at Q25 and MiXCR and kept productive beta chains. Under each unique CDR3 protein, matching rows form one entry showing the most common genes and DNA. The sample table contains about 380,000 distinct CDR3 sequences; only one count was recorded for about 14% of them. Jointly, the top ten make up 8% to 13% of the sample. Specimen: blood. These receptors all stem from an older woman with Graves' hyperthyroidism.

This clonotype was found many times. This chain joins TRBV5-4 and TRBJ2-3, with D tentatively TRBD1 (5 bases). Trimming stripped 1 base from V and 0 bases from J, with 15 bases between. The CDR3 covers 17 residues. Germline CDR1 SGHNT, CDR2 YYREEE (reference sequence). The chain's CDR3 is CASSLTWGSASTDTQYF. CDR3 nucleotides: TGTGCCAGCAGCTTGACGTGGGGCTCAGCTAGCACAGATACGCAGTATTTT.

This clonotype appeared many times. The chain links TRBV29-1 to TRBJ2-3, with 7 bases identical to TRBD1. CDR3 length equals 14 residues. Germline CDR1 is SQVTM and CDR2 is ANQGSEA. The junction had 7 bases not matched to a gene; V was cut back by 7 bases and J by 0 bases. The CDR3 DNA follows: TGCAGCGCCCCTGAGGGGGCGAGCACAGATACGCAGTATTTT. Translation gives CSAPEGASTDTQYF.

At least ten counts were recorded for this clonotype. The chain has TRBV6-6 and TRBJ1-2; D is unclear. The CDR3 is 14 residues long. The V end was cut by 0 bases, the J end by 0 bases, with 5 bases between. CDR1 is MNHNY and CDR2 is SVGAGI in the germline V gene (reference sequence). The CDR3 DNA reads TGTGCCAGCAGTTACTCACAGTCTAACTATGGCTACACCTTC. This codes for CASSYSQSNYGYTF.

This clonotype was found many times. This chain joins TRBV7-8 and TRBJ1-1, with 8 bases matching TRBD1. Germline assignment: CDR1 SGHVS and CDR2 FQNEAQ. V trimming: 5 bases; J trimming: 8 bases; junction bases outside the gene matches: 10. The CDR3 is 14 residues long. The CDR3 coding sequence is TGTGCCAGCAGCCGTGGACAGGGTATAGCAGAAGCTTTCTTT. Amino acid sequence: CASSRGQGIAEAFF.

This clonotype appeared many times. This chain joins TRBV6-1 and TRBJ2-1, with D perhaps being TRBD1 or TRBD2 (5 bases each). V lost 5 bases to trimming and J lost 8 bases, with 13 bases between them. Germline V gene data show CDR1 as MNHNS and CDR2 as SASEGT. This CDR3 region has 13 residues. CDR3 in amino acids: CASSSLGDYEQFF. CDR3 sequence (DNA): TGTGCCAGCAGTTCACTGGGGGATTATGAGCAGTTCTTC.

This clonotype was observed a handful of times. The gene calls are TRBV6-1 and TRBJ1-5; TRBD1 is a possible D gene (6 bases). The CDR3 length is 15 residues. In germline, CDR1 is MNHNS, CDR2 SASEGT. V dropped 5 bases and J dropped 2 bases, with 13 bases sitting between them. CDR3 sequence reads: CASSPGQLRNQPQHF. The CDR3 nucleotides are TGTGCCAGCAGTCCGGGACAACTCCGCAATCAGCCCCAGCATTTT.

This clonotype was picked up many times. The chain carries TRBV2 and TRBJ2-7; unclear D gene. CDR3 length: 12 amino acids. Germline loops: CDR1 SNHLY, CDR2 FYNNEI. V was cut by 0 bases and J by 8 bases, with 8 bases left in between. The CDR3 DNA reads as TGTGCCAGCAGTGAAGCGGAAGGACAGCAGTACTTC. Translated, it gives CASSEAEGQQYF. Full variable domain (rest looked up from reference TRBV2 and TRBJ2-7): EPEVTQTPSHQVTQMGQEVILRCVPISNHLYFYWYRQILGQKVEFLVSFYNNEISEKSEIFDDQFSVERPDGSNFTLKIRSTKLEDSAMYFCASSEAEGQQYFGPGTRLTVT.

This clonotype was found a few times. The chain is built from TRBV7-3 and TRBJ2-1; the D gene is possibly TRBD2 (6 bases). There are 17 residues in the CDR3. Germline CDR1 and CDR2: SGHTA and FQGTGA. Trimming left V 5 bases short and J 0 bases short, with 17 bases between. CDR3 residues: CASSPNSGRLSYNEQFF. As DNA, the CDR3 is TGTGCCAGCAGCCCTAACTCAGGGAGGCTCTCCTACAATGAGCAGTTCTTC.

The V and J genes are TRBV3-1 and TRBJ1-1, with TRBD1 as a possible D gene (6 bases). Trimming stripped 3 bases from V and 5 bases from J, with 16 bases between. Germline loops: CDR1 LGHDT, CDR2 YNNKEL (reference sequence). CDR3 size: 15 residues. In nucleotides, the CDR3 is TGTGCCAGCAGCCAGACCGGGACAAGGGAGACTGAAGCTTTCTTT. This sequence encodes CASSQTGTRETEAFF.

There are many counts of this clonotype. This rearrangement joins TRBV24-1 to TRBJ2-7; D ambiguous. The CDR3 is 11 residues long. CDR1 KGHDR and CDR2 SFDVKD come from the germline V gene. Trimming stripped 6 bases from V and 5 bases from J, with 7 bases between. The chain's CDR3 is CATSSGHEQYF. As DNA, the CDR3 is TGTGCCACCAGTTCCGGACACGAGCAGTACTTC.

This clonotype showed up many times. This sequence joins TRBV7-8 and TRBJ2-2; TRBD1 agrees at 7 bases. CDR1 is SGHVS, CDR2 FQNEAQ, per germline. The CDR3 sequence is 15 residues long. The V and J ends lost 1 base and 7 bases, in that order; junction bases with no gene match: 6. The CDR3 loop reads CASSLVGGAIGELFF. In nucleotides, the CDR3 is TGTGCCAGCAGCTTAGTAGGGGGCGCGATCGGGGAGCTGTTTTTT.

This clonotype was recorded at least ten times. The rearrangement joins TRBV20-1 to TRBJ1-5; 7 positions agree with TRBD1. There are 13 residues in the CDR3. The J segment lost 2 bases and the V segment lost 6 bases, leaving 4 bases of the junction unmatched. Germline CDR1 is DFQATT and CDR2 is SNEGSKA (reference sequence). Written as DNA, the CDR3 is TGCAGTGCCATCGGGACAGGCAATCAGCCCCAGCATTTT. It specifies CSAIGTGNQPQHF.

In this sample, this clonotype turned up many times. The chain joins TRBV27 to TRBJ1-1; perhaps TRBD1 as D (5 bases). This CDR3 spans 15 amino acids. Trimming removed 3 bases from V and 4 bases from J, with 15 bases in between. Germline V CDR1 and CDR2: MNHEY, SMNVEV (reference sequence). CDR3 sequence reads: CASSFRAGWVTEAFF. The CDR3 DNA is TGTGCCAGCAGTTTCCGGGCAGGGTGGGTCACTGAAGCTTTCTTT.